What follows are 17 T cell receptor beta chains derived from one specimen sequenced in a study of T cell responses to AZD1222 COVID-19 vaccine. TCRdb's table, derived via immunoSEQ multiplex PCR, lists solely in-frame clones and lacks some. The sample has some 78,000 clones, 83% seen once. The sample in question was peripheral blood, obtained 28 days after the second AZD1222 dose. The receptors were gathered from an adult who received the AZD1222 COVID-19 vaccine.

The V call is TRBV18, the J call TRBJ2-7; no clear D. The CDR3 is 16 amino acids. Between the trimmed V and J ends, which lost 2 bases and 0 bases, there was a span of 14 bases. Germline CDR1 is KGHSH and CDR2 is LQKENI. The CDR3: CASSPNARSSSYEQYF. CDR3 coding DNA: TGTGCCAGCTCACCAAATGCCCGCTCGAGCTCCTACGAGCAGTACTTC.

This clone is a singleton in its sample. This rearrangement joins TRBV28 to TRBJ2-1, with D perhaps TRBD1 (5 bases). The CDR3 totals 17 residues. The V gene lost 3 bases and the J gene lost 0 bases, with 15 bases spanning the gap. The germline CDR1 and CDR2 sequences are MDHEN and SYDVKM. The CDR3 is CASSFAGKGFSYNEQFF. The CDR3 bases are TGTGCCAGCAGTTTTGCAGGGAAAGGGTTCTCCTACAATGAGCAGTTCTTC.

V gene TRBV28 combines with J gene TRBJ2-3; 11 bases are a match to TRBD2. Germline CDR1 reads MDHEN; CDR2 reads SYDVKM. After removal of 6 bases from V and 5 bases from J, the junction contained 13 bases not matched to a gene. This CDR3 has 17 amino acids. In DNA, the CDR3 is TGTGCCAGCAGCTCCTTGGGGGTAGCGGGAGGGGTAGATACGCAGTATTTT. It encodes CASSSLGVAGGVDTQYF.

In its sample, this clone was seen once. This chain's CDR3 is CASSFVAGHYNEQFF. The CDR3 DNA follows: TGTGCCAGCAGCTTCGTGGCGGGCCACTACAATGAGCAGTTCTTC. The J gene is TRBJ2-1, the V gene TRBV11-2, with D perhaps TRBD2 (5 bases). The CDR3 length is 15 residues. Germline V lookup: CDR1 SGHAT, CDR2 FQNNGV. Trimming cost V 3 bases and J 3 bases, with 12 bases left between them.

V and J are TRBV19 and TRBJ2-1, with D uncertain. Trimming took 7 bases from V and 8 from J, leaving 9 bases between them. This CDR3 comprises 11 residues. The germline V gene has CDR1 LNHDA and CDR2 SQIVND (reference sequence). DNA for the CDR3: TGTGCCAGTAAGGTTGGCCATGAGCAGTTCTTC. It translates to CASKVGHEQFF.

V gene TRBV6-6 combines with J gene TRBJ2-7; D gene unclear. This CDR3 spans 15 amino acids. V lost 9 bases to trimming and J lost 7 bases, with 25 bases between them. Per germline, CDR1 MNHNY and CDR2 SVGAGI (reference sequence). In DNA, the CDR3 is TGTGCCAGGCACGGGTCTCTGGGCACCTCTAGAGAGCAGTACTTC. Translated, it gives CARHGSLGTSREQYF.

The chain uses TRBV14 and TRBJ2-1, with 7 bases identical to TRBD1. This CDR3 is 14 amino acids long. Germline CDR1 SGHDN, CDR2 FVKESK. V trimming: 5 bases; J trimming: 1 base; junction bases outside the gene matches: 2. CDR3 amino acids: CASSRGQSYNEQFF. The CDR3 region has the DNA TGTGCCAGCAGCAGGGGACAGTCCTACAATGAGCAGTTCTTC.

This chain uses TRBV3-1 (or the pseudogene TRBV3-2) with TRBJ2-2; TRBD1 matches 8 bases. V was pared by 4 bases and J by 4 bases, with 5 bases of the junction left unmatched. CDR1 is LGHDT, CDR2 YNNKEL, per germline (reference sequence). The CDR3 spans 15 residues. The CDR3 bases are TGTGCCAGCAGCCTACAGGGGGTTGGCACCGGGGAGCTGTTTTTT. Protein product: CASSLQGVGTGELFF.

The V gene is TRBV29-1, the J gene TRBJ2-5; D perhaps matches TRBD1 (5 bases). Trimming pared 4 bases from V and 4 bases from J, leaving 10 bases between. The CDR3 contains 12 residues. CDR1 is SQVTM and CDR2 is ANQGSEA in the germline V gene. CDR3 bases: TGCAGCGTTGGGGGCAGGGCAGAGACCCAGTACTTC. It codes for CSVGGRAETQYF.

This clone appeared a few times. The genes are TRBV27 and TRBJ2-3; no reliable D call. This CDR3 region has 20 residues. Germline assignment: CDR1 MNHEY and CDR2 SMNVEV (reference sequence). Trimming stripped 1 base from V and 1 base from J, with 24 bases between. The DNA of the CDR3 is TGTGCCAGCAGTTTATTCGCCCGTTTATCCCCCGTAAGGGGCACAGATACGCAGTATTTT. Translated, it gives CASSLFARLSPVRGTDTQYF.

J is TRBJ1-3 and V is TRBV5-1; no firm D call. The CDR3 runs to 16 residues. V lost 0 bases to trimming and J lost 4 bases, with 14 bases between them. Germline-derived CDR1 and CDR2 are SGHRS and YFSETQ. For the CDR3, the DNA is TGCGCCAGCAGCTTGGTGGCCAGCCAAAAGGGAAACACCATATATTTT. This sequence encodes CASSLVASQKGNTIYF.

The genes are TRBV7-9 and TRBJ1-2, with no clear D. Germline V gene sequence: CDR1 SEHNR, CDR2 FQNEAQ (reference sequence). The CDR3 is made up of 11 amino acids. Trimming removed 6 bases at V and 5 bases at J, with 7 bases between. CDR3 bases: TGTGCCAGCAGTCGGACGTATGGCTACACCTTC. Its protein is CASSRTYGYTF. The variable domain in full, completed from reference TRBV7-9 and TRBJ1-2, reads DTGVSQNPRHKITKRGQNVTFRCDPISEHNRLYWYRQTLGQGPEFLTYFQNEAQLEKSRLLSDRFSAERPKGSFSTLEIQRTEQGDSAMYLCASSRTYGYTFGSGTRLTVV.

The genes are TRBV14 and TRBJ1-4; no clear D gene. Per germline, CDR1 SGHDN and CDR2 FVKESK. V lost 1 base and J 3 bases, leaving 18 bases between the germline ends. The CDR3 has 18 amino acids. The CDR3 nucleotides are TGTGCCAGCAGCCAAGGAGACCTCCCGGCAGTGTCTAATGAAAAACTGTTTTTT. It is translated as CASSQGDLPAVSNEKLFF.

The CDR3 loop reads CASSPPEGEPQHF. The CDR3 region has the DNA TGTGCCAGCTCACCACCGGAGGGGGAGCCCCAGCATTTT. J is TRBJ1-5 and V is TRBV18, with TRBD1 as a possible D gene (6 bases). CDR1 is KGHSH and CDR2 is LQKENI in the germline V gene. The CDR3 totals 13 residues. Deletions cut 0 bases from V and 8 bases from J, with 8 bases between.

This chain connects TRBV4-3 to TRBJ2-1; 8 positions agree with TRBD1. Germline loops: CDR1 LGHNA, CDR2 YSLEER. CDR3 length: 16 amino acids. J gave up 3 bases and V 4 bases, and 8 bases lay outside the gene matches. The CDR3 coding sequence is TGCGCCAGCAGCCCCACCGCCGGACAGGGCTACAATGAGCAGTTCTTC. The encoded protein is CASSPTAGQGYNEQFF.

V gene TRBV5-1 combines with J gene TRBJ2-7; D remains unclear. Trimming left V 1 base short and J 0 bases short, with 11 bases between. The germline gives CDR1 SGHRS, CDR2 YFSETQ. The CDR3 has 15 residues. The CDR3 spells CASSLQPQSSYEQYF. The CDR3 region has the DNA TGCGCCAGCAGCTTGCAGCCACAGTCCTCCTACGAGCAGTACTTC.

V usage is TRBV15 and J usage is TRBJ1-3, with D unclear. CDR1 and CDR2 (germline): LNHNV, YYDKDF (reference sequence). The V end was cut by 1 base, the J end by 4 bases, with 5 bases between. This CDR3 has 13 amino acids. The CDR3 sequence: CATSRGAGNTIYF. The CDR3 region has the DNA TGTGCCACCAGCAGAGGGGCCGGAAACACCATATATTTT.